Listed below are T cell receptor beta chains from one sample, sequenced in a study of T cells expressing NK-cell markers. TCRdb derives one entry per CDR3 protein from the 5' RACE reads, leaving out DNA. With 300,000 to 500,000 distinct CDR3 sequences in the sample, the ten largest clones hold roughly a tenth. Source material: blood T cells: a sorted CD56 or NKG2C T cell subset, CD4+ or CD8+ T cells, or bulk PBMC T cells (not recorded which). The receptors stem from a woman between 50 and 59 years old in good health. Each CDR3 is given with its conserved first and last residue. Each record gives: V gene, J gene, CDR3 length, CDR3 protein.

TRBV12-3/TRBV12-4,TRBJ1-4,14,CASCPRATNEKLFF
TRBV5-1,TRBJ2-1,17,CASSPVGLAGGAHEQFF
TRBV3-1,TRBJ2-7,17,CASSQSLGGLAGFWQYF
TRBV5-1,TRBJ2-2,18,CASSREGSRAGTTGELFF
TRBV5-1,TRBJ2-1,16,CASKSLAGDVGNEQFF
TRBV3-1,TRBJ1-5,15,CASSLRGTANQPQHF
TRBV6-1,TRBJ2-7,15,CASSVPGTGGYEQYF
TRBV5-4,TRBJ1-1,12,CASSFREAEAFF
TRBV12-3/TRBV12-4,TRBJ1-1,15,CASTYVPRVNTEAFF
TRBV7-6,TRBJ2-5,15,CASSPGELGKETQYF
TRBV12-3/TRBV12-4,TRBJ2-1,17,CASSLATGTSPHNEQFF
TRBV24-1,TRBJ2-5,11,CATRDMQTQYF
TRBV20-1,TRBJ1-2,14,CSARNTPGYPGYTF
TRBV4-2,TRBJ2-5,15,CASSQLLASQETQYF
TRBV5-1,TRBJ2-1,18,CASSLGLLAGPFFNEQFF
TRBV6-5,TRBJ1-1,16,CASSLRQGGRLFEAFF
TRBV12-5,TRBJ2-1,15,CASGLATGGYNEQFF
TRBV27,TRBJ1-1,15,CASGRGQGPASEAFF
TRBV7-9,TRBJ2-7,14,CASSTLGRLYEQYF
TRBV11-2,TRBJ2-6,20,CASSLGGGGASLGGANVLTF
TRBV29-1,TRBJ1-4,13,CSVGDRGSRKLFF
TRBV20-1,TRBJ2-7,16,CSAPPPPTDIIREQYF
TRBV4-2,TRBJ1-1,14,CASSSRGSNTEAFF
TRBV25-1,TRBJ1-1,14,CASSEDTGMTEAFF
TRBV13,TRBJ1-1,16,CASSRTGTPMNTEAFF
TRBV4-2,TRBJ1-4,17,CASSPVVAGGLNEKLFF
TRBV12-3/TRBV12-4,TRBJ2-4,14,CASSLMGFGDIQYF
TRBV29-1,TRBJ1-1,14,CSVEKDPTDTEAFF
TRBV6-6,TRBJ1-1,12,CASRGKNTEAFF
TRBV6-5,TRBJ2-3,16,CASSTSGRPITDTQYF
TRBV15,TRBJ2-1,18,CATSRARRGYPSGNEQFF
TRBV4-2,TRBJ2-2,17,CASSQEGTGGHTGELFF
TRBV20-1,TRBJ2-3,14,CSARTGPPRYTQYF
TRBV24-1,TRBJ2-7,14,CATSDGGSPYEQYF